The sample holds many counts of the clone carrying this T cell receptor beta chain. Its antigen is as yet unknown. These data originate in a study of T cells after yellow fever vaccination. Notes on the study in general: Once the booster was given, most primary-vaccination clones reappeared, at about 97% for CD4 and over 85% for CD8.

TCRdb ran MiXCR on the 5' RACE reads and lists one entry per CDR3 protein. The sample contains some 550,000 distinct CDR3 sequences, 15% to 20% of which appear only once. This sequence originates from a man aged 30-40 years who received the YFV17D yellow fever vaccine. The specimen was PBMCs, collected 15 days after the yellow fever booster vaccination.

CDR3 sequence reads: CSVIIGRVTDTQYF. In DNA, the CDR3 is TGCAGCGTTATCATCGGGAGGGTCACAGATACGCAGTATTTT. The chain recombines TRBV29-1 with TRBJ2-3, with TRBD2 matching over 8 bases. V trimming: 5 bases; J trimming: 2 bases; junction bases outside the gene matches: 6. Germline V gene data show CDR1 as SQVTM and CDR2 as ANQGSEA. The CDR3 runs 14 residues.